This T cell receptor (beta chain) was captured by sequencing in a study of post-analysis software for immune sequencing data. Study summary: Disease trajectories encompassed relapsing-remitting, secondary progressive and progressive-relapsing multiple sclerosis. Study results and caveats: Four to six TRBV segments (TRBV5-6, TRBV5-1 and TRBV20-1 among them) occurred more frequently in patients than in controls. Strong co-clustering by F measure was seen for same-batch samples.

Incorporated into the TCR beta cDNA libraries were unique molecular identifiers, which served to reduce PCR and sequencing biases. T cells, roughly 0.95 to 10 million of them, yielded 500,000 or so cDNA molecules. TCRdb reprocessed the PCR reads with MiXCR, giving one entry per CDR3 protein. The sample has roughly 730,000 distinct CDR3 sequences, roughly 29% seen once; the top ten hold approximately 0.55%. CDR1 is SGHNT and CDR2 is YYREEE in the germline V gene (reference sequence). The CDR3 is 14 residues long. V lost 4 bases to trimming and J lost 4 bases, with 12 bases between them. As concerns this clonotype: Its antigen is unidentified.

The source is a girl aged 10-17 years with multiple sclerosis. V is TRBV5-4 and J is TRBJ2-1, with D hard to call. The sample was blood. The DNA for the CDR3 is TGTGCCAGCAGCCACTATATAGGGTACAATGAGCAGTTCTTC. It encodes CASSHYIGYNEQFF.